This record covers a single TCR beta chain. What it binds is not known. The authors prepared the TCRbeta library with unique molecular identifiers. MiXCR was run by TCRdb on the PCR reads, yielding one entry per CDR3 protein. The sample yields around 300,000 distinct CDR3 sequences, about a quarter seen once. These data are taken from a study of T-cell reconstitution after alpha-beta-depleted transplantation in children. Study conclusions and caveats: T-cell counts and diversity at one year post-transplant came mainly from newly produced T cells.

CDR3 length equals 17 residues. The germline CDR1 and CDR2 sequences are SEHNR and FQNEAQ (reference sequence). The junction had 10 bases not matched to a gene; V was cut back by 1 base and J by 2 bases. The clonotype originates from a male patient between 10 and 17 years old who had a stem cell transplant for acute lymphoblastic leukemia, so the T cells may come from the graft donor. The chain joins TRBV7-9 to TRBJ1-2; 7 bases are a match to TRBD1. Material: PBMCs, mostly from graft donor cells, obtained 180 days after TCRalphabeta/CD19-depleted stem cell transplant. This chain's CDR3 is CASSLGQGRRGNYGYTF. The CDR3 nucleotides are TGTGCCAGCAGCTTAGGACAGGGTAGAAGGGGAAACTATGGCTACACCTTC.